Sequencing of this T cell receptor beta chain was carried out in a study of cytomegalovirus exposure and HLA in healthy donors. The junction had 5 bases not matched to a gene; V was cut back by 8 bases and J by 4 bases. CDR3 length: 15 amino acids. Germline loops: CDR1 MNHEY, CDR2 SMNVEV (reference sequence). This clone appeared once. It was with 60 Vbeta and 13 Jbeta primers that the PCR ran. Libraries were prepared by immunoSEQ multiplex PCR; TCRdb keeps only in-frame clonotypes and omits some of them. The repertoire holds fewer than 150,000 clones, about 80% seen once, with roughly 1.2% in the top ten.

The specimen was PBMCs. This chain links TRBV27 with TRBJ2-3; 14 positions match TRBD2. The clonotype originates from a man aged 50-59 years in good health and CMV-seronegative. In DNA, the CDR3 is TGTGCCAGCGCCCCGGGACTAGCGGGAGCAGATACGCAGTATTTT. This encodes CASAPGLAGADTQYF.